This T cell receptor beta chain was identified in a study of technical replicates of blood from several donors. Generated by immunoSEQ multiplex PCR, the TCRdb table keeps only in-frame clones and is missing some. The data contain 60,000 to 80,000 clones, more than 75% of them singletons. This CDR3 has 16 residues. The source material was PBMCs. The chain couples TRBV21-1 to TRBJ2-7; TRBD2 reflects the table's D call only, with no check against the DNA. TRBV21-1 corresponds to a pseudogene. This clonotype was sampled from a human donor in good health. Some clones in this sample may be carry-over from other donors' samples. The CDR3 coding sequence is TGTGCCAGCAGCAAAGGGCGGTCCAAGCACAACTACGAGCAGTACTTC. Encoded protein: CASSKGRSKHNYEQYF.